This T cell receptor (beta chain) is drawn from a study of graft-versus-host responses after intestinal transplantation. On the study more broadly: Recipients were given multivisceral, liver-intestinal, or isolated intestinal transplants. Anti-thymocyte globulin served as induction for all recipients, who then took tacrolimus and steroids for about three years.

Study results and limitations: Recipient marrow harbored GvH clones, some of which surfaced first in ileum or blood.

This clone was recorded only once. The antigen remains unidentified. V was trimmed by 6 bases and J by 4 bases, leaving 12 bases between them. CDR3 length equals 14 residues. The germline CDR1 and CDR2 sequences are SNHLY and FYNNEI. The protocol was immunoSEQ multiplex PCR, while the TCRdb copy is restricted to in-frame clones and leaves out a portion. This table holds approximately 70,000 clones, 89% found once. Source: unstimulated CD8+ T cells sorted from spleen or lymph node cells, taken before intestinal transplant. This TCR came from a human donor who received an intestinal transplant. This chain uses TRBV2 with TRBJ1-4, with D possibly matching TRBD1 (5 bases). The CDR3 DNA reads TGTGCCAGCAGAAGGGCAGGGAATAATGAAAAACTGTTTTTT. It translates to CASRRAGNNEKLFF.